This T cell receptor beta chain originates from a study of control samples from healthy donors and cancer patients. Assay used: immunoSEQ multiplex PCR; TCRdb lists only in-frame clones, some missing. The sample holds about 140,000 clones, more than 90% seen once. V was clipped by 3 bases and J by 2 bases, with 8 bases between them. CDR3 size: 14 residues. CDR1 is WSHSY and CDR2 is SAAADI in the germline V gene. The rearrangement uses TRBV10-2 and TRBJ1-5, with D unclear. This TCR was recovered from a man aged 25 to 40 in good health. The source material was blood. CDR3 sequence reads: CASSDRTGNQPQHF. The CDR3 DNA reads TGCGCCAGCAGTGACCGGACGGGCAATCAGCCCCAGCATTTT.